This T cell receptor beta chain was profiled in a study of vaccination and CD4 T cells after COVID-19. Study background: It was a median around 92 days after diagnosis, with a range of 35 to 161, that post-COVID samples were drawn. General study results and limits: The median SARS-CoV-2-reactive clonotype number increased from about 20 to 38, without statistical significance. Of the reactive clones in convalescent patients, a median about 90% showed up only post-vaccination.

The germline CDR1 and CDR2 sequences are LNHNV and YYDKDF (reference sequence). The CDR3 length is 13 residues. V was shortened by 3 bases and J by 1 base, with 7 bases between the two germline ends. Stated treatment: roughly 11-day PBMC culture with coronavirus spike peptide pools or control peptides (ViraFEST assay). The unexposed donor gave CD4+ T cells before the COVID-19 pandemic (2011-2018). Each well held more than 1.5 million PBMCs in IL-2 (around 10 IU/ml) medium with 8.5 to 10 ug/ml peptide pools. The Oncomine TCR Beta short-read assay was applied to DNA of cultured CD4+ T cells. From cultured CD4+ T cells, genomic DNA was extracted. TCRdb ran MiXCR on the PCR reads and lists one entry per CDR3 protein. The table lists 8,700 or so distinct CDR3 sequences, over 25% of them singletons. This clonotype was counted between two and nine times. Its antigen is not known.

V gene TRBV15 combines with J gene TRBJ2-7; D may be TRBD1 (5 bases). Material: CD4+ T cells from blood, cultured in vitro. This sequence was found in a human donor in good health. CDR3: CATSSRASYEQYF. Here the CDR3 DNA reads TGTGCCACCAGCAGCAGGGCATCCTACGAGCAGTACTTC. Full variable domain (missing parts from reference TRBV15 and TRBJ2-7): DAMVIQNPRYQVTQFGKPVTLSCSQTLNHNVMYWYQQKSSQAPKLLFHYYDKDFNNEADTPDNFQSRRPNTSFCFLDIRSPGLGDTAMYLCATSSRASYEQYFGPGTRLTVT.